This TCR beta chain is drawn from a study of vaccination effects on CD4 cells after COVID-19 (dated 2022 in TCRdb). About the investigation overall: Post-vaccine samples across the study were collected a median of 72 days after the second dose, with a range of 14 to 241. In both COVID-19 convalescent patients and infection-naive vaccine recipients, the study compared SARS-CoV-2 spike-specific CD4+ TCR repertoires from before mRNA vaccination with those from after it. A total of more than 8 COVID-19 convalescent patients and 4 SARS-CoV-2-naive healthy vaccine recipients were included in the full study. Cultures from other donors in the study were sequenced with the Oncomine TCR Beta short-read assay on an Illumina iSeq 100. General study outcomes and caveats: Both infection-induced and vaccine-induced clones contracted markedly at late post-vaccination timepoints, which is consistent with waning T cell responses. Among healthy vaccine recipients, nearly all vaccine-induced clones were SARS-CoV-2 mono-reactive, and only 1 of 255 was cross-reactive with common cold coronaviruses. Only a small number of convalescent patients were included, and no early post-infection timepoints were available, which limited the study.

This clone has only a few counts. No cognate antigen has been identified for it. Base qualities are not recorded, but no much larger clone differs from it by a single base. In the ViraFEST assay, PBMC were stimulated with viral peptide pools, and antigen-specific CD4+ T cell clonotypes were then identified by expansion using TCR sequencing. After more than 9 days of culture, CD4+ T cells were isolated with the EasySep CD4+ T cell isolation kit. Participants received two doses of either the BNT162b2 or the mRNA-1273 mRNA SARS-CoV-2 vaccine. None of the healthy vaccine recipients had a prior SARS-CoV-2 infection, which was confirmed by nucleocapsid antibody tests that came back negative both before and after vaccination. Each well held some 1.9 million PBMC cultured in IMDM containing roughly 5% human AB serum, roughly 9.6 IU/ml IL-2 and gentamicin, along with roughly 10 ug/ml peptides. Half of the culture medium was replaced with fresh IL-2-containing medium on days 3 and 7. Each peptide stimulation condition was cultured in triplicate wells unless otherwise noted. Using Ficoll-Paque Plus gradient centrifugation, PBMC were separated from whole blood and then either used fresh or cryopreserved at -140C. The spike proteins of SARS-CoV-2 and of the common cold coronaviruses HCoV-NL63, HCoV-OC43 and HCoV-229E were spanned by overlapping peptide pools. Genomic DNA was extracted from cultured CD4+ T cells with the QIAamp micro DNA kit.

There are 14 amino acids in the CDR3, from cysteine to phenylalanine inclusive. Only the CDR3 DNA stays, 42 bases, in frame from base 1. Between the V and J ends, shortened by 2 bases and 4 bases respectively, the junction contains 8 bases. The germline V gene gives CDR1 as ENHRY and CDR2 as SYGVKD. The library came from the immunoSEQ multiplex PCR assay. DNA from the cultured and isolated CD4+ T cells underwent TCR beta CDR3 sequencing. On the study's bioinformatics: The analysis removed non-productive TCR sequences, trimmed reads to the CDR3 region, and retained only CDR3s that were 7 or more amino acids long. The MANAFEST web app was used to identify antigen-specific clonotypes by comparing expansion in peptide wells with expansion in reference cultures. To be called positive, a clone needed expansion at FDR<0.05 compared with the reference and with all other wells, an odds ratio greater than 5, and a frequency greater than 0.1% in two replicate wells. A clonotype was called cross-reactive if it was significantly expanded both in SARS-CoV-2 spike wells and in at least one common cold coronavirus spike condition. Levenshtein distance calculated with the stringdist R package was used to assess CDR3 similarity, and unrooted trees were constructed with ape in R 3.6.1. In its TCRdb copy, this immuneACCESS table keeps in-frame sequences only and misses some clones. Where compared with another copy, unresolved V genes explain less than half of these, and the others have no known cause. Clonal size and the V and J genes are those of that table, whereas D and trimming came from the DNA. The sample table lists approximately 30,000 clones, about two thirds of them with a count of one. The ten largest clones take up nearly 9% of the sample.

Sample: CD4+ T cells from PBMCs cultured with SARS-CoV-2 spike peptides, taken after COVID-19 vaccination. The cell subset or site label on this specimen signifies: SARS-CoV-2 spike overlapping peptide pool stimulation. The TCR sequence derives from a human donor who received a COVID-19 vaccine. The rearrangement combines TRBV10-3 with TRBJ1-4; the D gene lacks a confident call. The nucleotides are TGTGCCATCAGTGAGCGGCGGAATAATGAAAAACTGTTTTTT. Its protein is CAISERRNNEKLFF.